The entry that follows covers one T cell receptor (beta chain) sequence. Its target is unknown. These data belong to a study of CD8+ T cells in alopecia areata. Study-level information: Percent of scalp involved defined treated patients' severity scores. Notes on the study in general: Under tofacitinib, numerous expanded lesional clonotypes remained detectable in scalp and blood. Tofacitinib significantly brought down scalp clonality and expanded CD8+ clones among top 100.

Regarding treatment: oral pan-JAK inhibitor, 5-10 mg twice daily. It was from alopecia areata patients that lesional scalp punch biopsies and peripheral blood were collected. The J segment lost 2 bases and the V segment lost 6 bases, leaving 5 bases of the junction unmatched. The CDR3 is made up of 13 amino acids. CDR1 and CDR2 (germline): SQVTM, ANQGSEA. It was cDNA, reverse transcribed from extracted RNA, that served as the sequencing template. Method: immunoSEQ multiplex PCR; TCRdb's copy keeps in-frame clones and lacks some. The repertoire holds 100,000 or so clones, with about 61% as singletons. This sequence joins TRBV29-1 and TRBJ2-3; TRBD2 matches at 7 bases. This TCR came from a human donor with alopecia areata. The specimen comprised CD8+ T cells sorted from blood, sampled between weeks 55 and 65, from a patient treated with tofacitinib. The CDR3 protein is CSVTGGFTDTQYF. CDR3 nucleotide sequence: TGCAGCGTGACGGGGGGTTTCACAGATACGCAGTATTTT.